The sequence of this TCR beta chain was determined in a study of cytomegalovirus exposure and HLA in healthy donors. Germline CDR1 and CDR2: SGHTA and FQGNSA. The CDR3 consists of 14 residues. The junction had 5 bases not matched to a gene; V was cut back by 2 bases and J by 6 bases. General study results and limits: Listed as cytomegalovirus-associated were 164 TCR beta chains. Follow-up analysis later connected one missense variant in DCLRE1C with trimming of TCR beta V- and J-genes.

A remark on this clone: Its target is unknown.

60 Vbeta and 13 Jbeta primers were used in PCR. Libraries were prepared by immunoSEQ multiplex PCR; TCRdb keeps only in-frame clonotypes and omits some of them. The sample yields 70,000 to 95,000 clones, roughly 80% seen once. The sequenced material came from PBMCs. The clonotype comes from a middle-aged man in good health and CMV-seronegative. The genes are TRBV7-2 and TRBJ2-3; TRBD2 matches 7 bases. The CDR3 DNA sequence: TGTGCCAGCAGCTTAAACGGGGGAGGGGATACGCAGTATTTT. Translated: CASSLNGGGDTQYF.